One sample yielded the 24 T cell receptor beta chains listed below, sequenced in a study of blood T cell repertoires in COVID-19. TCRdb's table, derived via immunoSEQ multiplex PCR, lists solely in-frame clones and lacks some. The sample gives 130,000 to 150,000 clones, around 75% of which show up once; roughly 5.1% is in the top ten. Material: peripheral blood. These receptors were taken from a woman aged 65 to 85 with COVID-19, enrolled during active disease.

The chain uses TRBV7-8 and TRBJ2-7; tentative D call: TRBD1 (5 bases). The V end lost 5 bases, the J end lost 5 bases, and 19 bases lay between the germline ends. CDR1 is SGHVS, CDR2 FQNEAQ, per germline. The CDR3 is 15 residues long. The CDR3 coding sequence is TGTGCCAGCAGCGTATTCAGGACACTTGGGGACGAGCAGTACTTC. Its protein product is CASSVFRTLGDEQYF.

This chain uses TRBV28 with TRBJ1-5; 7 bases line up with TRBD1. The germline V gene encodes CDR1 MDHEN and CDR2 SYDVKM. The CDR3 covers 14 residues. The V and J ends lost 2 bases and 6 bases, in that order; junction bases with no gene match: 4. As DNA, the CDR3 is TGTGCCAGCAGTTTAAGTCAGGGGGGTCAGCCCCAGCATTTT. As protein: CASSLSQGGQPQHF.

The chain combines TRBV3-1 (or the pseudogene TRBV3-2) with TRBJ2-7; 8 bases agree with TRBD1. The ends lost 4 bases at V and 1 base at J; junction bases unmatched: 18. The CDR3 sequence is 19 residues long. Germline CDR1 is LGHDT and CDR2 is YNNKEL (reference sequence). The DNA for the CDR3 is TGTGCCAGCAGCCCCCGTCCCGGGACAGGACCCAGAGGGTCCTACGAGCAGTACTTC. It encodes CASSPRPGTGPRGSYEQYF.

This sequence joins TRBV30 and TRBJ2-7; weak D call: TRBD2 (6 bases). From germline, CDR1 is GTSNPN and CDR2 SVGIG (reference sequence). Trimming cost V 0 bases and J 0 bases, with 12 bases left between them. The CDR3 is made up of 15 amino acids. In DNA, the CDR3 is TGTGCCTGGAGTGTAAGTGCGGGAAGCTCCTACGAGCAGTACTTC. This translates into CAWSVSAGSSYEQYF.

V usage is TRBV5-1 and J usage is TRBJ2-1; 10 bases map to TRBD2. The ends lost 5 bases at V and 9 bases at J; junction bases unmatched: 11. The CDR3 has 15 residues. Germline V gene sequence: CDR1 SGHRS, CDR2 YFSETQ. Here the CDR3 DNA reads TGCGCCAGCAGGGTCGTAGCGGGGGGAGGTAGTGAGCAGTTCTTC. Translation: CASRVVAGGGSEQFF.

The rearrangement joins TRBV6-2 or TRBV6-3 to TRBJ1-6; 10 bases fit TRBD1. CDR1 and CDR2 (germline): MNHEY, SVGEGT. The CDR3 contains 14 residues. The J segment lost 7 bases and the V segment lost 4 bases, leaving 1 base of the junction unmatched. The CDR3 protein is CASSWDRGNSPLHF. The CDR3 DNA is TGTGCCAGCAGTTGGGACAGGGGCAATTCACCCCTCCACTTT.

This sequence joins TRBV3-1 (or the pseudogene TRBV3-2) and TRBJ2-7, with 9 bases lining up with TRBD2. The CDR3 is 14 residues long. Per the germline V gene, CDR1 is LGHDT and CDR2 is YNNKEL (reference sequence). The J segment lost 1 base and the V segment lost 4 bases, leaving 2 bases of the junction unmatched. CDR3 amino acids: CASSLSGGSYEQYF. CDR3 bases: TGTGCCAGCAGCCTTAGCGGGGGATCCTACGAGCAGTACTTC.

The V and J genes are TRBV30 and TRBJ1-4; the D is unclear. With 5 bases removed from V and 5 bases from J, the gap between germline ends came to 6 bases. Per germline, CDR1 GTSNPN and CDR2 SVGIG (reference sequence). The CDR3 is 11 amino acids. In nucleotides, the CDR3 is TGTGCCTGGGGGCAGAATGAAAAACTGTTTTTT. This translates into CAWGQNEKLFF.

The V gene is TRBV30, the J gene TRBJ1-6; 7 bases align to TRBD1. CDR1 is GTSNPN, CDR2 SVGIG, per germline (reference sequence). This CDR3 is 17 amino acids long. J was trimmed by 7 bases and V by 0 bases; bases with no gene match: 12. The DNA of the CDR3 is TGTGCCTGGAGTGTATGGCGCGGGACAGCCATGAATTCACCCCTCCACTTT. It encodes CAWSVWRGTAMNSPLHF. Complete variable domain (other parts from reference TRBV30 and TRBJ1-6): SQTIHQWPATLVQPVGSPLSLECTVEGTSNPNLYWYRQAAGRGLQLLFYSVGIGQISSEVPQNLSASRPQDRQFILSSKKLLLSDSGFYLCAWSVWRGTAMNSPLHFGNGTRLTVT.

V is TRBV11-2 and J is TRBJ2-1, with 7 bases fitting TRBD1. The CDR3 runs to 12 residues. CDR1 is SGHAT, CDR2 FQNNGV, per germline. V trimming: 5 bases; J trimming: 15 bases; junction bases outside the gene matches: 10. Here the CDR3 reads CASSEGTRGRFF. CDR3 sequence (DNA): TGTGCCAGCAGCGAGGGGACCAGGGGGAGGTTCTTC.

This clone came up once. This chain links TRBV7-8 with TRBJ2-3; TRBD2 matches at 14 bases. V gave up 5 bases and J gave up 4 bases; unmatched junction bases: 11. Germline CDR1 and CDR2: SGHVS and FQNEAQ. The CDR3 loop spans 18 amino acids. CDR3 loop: CASSPGTSGGPRPDTQYF. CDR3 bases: TGTGCCAGCAGCCCCGGGACTAGCGGGGGCCCCAGGCCAGATACGCAGTATTTT. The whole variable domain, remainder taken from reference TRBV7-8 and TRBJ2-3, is GAGVSQSPRYKVAKRGQDVALRCDPISGHVSLFWYQQALGQGPEFLTYFQNEAQLDKSGLPSDRFFAERPEGSVSTLKIQRTQQEDSAVYLCASSPGTSGGPRPDTQYFGPGTRLTVL.

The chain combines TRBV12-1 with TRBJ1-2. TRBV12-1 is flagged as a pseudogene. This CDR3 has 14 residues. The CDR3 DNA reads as TGTGCCAGCACACCCGGGGGGGGTAACTATGGCTACACCTTC. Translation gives CASTPGGGNYGYTF.

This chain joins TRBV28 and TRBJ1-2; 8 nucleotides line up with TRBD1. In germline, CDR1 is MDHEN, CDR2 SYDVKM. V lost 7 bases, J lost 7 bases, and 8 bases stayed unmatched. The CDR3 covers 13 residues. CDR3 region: CASNLGQELGYTF. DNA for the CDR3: TGTGCCAGCAACTTGGGACAGGAGCTTGGCTACACCTTC.

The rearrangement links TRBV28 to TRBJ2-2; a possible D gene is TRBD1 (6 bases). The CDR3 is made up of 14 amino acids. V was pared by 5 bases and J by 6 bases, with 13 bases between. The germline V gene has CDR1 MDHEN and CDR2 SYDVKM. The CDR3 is CASSLQGQPGELFF. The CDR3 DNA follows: TGTGCCAGCAGTCTACAGGGTCAACCCGGGGAGCTGTTTTTT.

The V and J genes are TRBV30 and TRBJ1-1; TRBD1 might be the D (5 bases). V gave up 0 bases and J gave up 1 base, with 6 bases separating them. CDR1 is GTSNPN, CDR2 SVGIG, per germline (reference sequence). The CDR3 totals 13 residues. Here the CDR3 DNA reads TGTGCCTGGAGTGTACAGGCGAACACTGAAGCTTTCTTT. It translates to CAWSVQANTEAFF.

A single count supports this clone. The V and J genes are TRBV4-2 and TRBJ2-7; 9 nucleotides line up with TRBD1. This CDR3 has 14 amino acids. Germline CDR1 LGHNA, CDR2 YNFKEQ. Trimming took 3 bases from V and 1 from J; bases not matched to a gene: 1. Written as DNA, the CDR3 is TGTGCCAGCAGCCAGGGACAGGGATCCTACGAGCAGTACTTC. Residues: CASSQGQGSYEQYF.

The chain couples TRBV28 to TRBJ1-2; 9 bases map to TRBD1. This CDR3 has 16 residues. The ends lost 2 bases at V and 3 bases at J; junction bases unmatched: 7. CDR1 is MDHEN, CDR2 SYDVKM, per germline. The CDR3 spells CASSLLWGQGDYGYTF. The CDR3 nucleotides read TGTGCCAGCAGTTTACTCTGGGGACAGGGAGACTATGGCTACACCTTC.

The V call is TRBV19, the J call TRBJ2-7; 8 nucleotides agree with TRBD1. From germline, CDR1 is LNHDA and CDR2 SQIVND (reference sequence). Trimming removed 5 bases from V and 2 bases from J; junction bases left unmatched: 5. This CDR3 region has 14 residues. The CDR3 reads CASSLGTGPYEQYF. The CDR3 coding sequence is TGTGCCAGTAGTCTCGGGACAGGCCCCTACGAGCAGTACTTC.

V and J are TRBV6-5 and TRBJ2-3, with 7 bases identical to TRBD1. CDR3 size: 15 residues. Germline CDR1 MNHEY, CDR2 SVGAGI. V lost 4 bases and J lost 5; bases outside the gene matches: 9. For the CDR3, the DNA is TGTGCCAGCAGTTCTTCCGGGACAGTTCGAGATACGCAGTATTTT. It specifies CASSSSGTVRDTQYF.

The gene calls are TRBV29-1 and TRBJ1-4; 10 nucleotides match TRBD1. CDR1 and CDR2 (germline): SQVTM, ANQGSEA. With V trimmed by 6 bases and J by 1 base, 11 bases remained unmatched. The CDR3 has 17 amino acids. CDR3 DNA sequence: TGCAGCGTCGCCGGGACAGGGGTGGTGGGAACTAATGAAAAACTGTTTTTT. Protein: CSVAGTGVVGTNEKLFF.

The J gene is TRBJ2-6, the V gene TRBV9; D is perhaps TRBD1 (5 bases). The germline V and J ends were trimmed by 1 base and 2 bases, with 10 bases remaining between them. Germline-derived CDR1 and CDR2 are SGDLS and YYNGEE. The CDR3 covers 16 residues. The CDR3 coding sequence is TGTGCCAGCAGCGTACAAGGCAGGGCTGGGGCCAACGTCCTGACTTTC. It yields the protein CASSVQGRAGANVLTF.

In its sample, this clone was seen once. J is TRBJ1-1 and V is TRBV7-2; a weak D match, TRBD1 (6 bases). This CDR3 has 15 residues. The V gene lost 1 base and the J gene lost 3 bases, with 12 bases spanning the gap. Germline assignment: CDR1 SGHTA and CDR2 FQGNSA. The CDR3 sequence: CASSLDPGVHTEAFF. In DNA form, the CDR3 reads TGTGCCAGCAGCTTAGATCCAGGGGTACACACTGAAGCTTTCTTT.

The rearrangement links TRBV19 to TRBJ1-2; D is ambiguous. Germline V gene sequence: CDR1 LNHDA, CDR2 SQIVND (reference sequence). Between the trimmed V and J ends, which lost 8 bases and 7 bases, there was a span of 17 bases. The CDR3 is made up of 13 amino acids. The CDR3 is CASFGRETVGYTF. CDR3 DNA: TGTGCCAGTTTCGGTCGGGAAACGGTTGGCTACACCTTC.

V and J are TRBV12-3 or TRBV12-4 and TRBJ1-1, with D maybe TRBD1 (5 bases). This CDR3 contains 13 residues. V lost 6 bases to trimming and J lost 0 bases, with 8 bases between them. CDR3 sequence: CASRGTLNTEAFF. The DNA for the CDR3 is TGTGCCAGCAGGGGGACTCTGAACACTGAAGCTTTCTTT.